Listed below are T cell receptor beta chains from one sample, sequenced in a study of cytomegalovirus exposure and HLA in healthy donors. Measured with immunoSEQ multiplex PCR; TCRdb has only the in-frame clones, and not every one. The sample records about 180,000 clones, 82% being singletons. The sample taken for sequencing was PBMCs. Source of these receptors: a man in his forties in good health and CMV-seronegative. CDR3s include the opening cysteine and the closing phenylalanine or tryptophan. The D gene is left open where the match is weak. Rows give clone size only sometimes, using once, few, many, or a class for an expanded clone.

clone_size j_call v_call d_call cdr3_nt cdr3_aa
. TRBJ2-5 TRBV5-1 . TGCGCCAGCAGCGGAGATGCTCAAGAGACCCAGTACTTC CASSGDAQETQYF
. TRBJ2-2 TRBV10-2 TRBD2 TGCGCCAGCCGAGCGGGGTTCGCGAACACCGGGGAGCTGTTTTTT CASRAGFANTGELFF
. TRBJ2-6 TRBV7-2 TRBD1 TGTGCCAGCAGCTTAGCAGGGGGCACTGGGGCCAACGTCCTGACTTTC CASSLAGGTGANVLTF
. TRBJ1-2 TRBV6-5 . TGTGCCAGCAGTTTATTTGGACAGACTACTAACTATGGCTACACCTTC CASSLFGQTTNYGYTF
. TRBJ2-7 TRBV6-5 TRBD2 TGTGCCAGCAGTTACCGGTCGGGGGGCTACGAGCAGTACTTC CASSYRSGGYEQYF
. TRBJ1-4 TRBV6-5 TRBD1 TGTGCCAGCAGCTCCGGCCAGGGGGCGGTGTTTTTT CASSSGQGAVFF
. TRBJ2-7 TRBV9 TRBD2 TGTGCCAGCAGCTTGGAGGCTAGCGGGAGTCGGTACGAGCAGTACTTC CASSLEASGSRYEQYF
. TRBJ2-7 TRBV6-5 TRBD1 TGTGCCAGCTCCTACGGGACAGGGGGCGAGCAGTACTTC CASSYGTGGEQYF
. TRBJ2-1 TRBV30 . TGTGCCTGGAGTGTACCGGGGAGCGATGAGCAGTTCTTC CAWSVPGSDEQFF
. TRBJ1-2 TRBV6-5 . TGTGCCAGCAGTTTAGAGGGAGAGGGCTATGGCTACACCTTC CASSLEGEGYGYTF
. TRBJ1-1 TRBV10-3 . TGTGCCATCAGTACCACCCGTCCGGGGACTGAAGCTTTCTTT CAISTTRPGTEAFF
. TRBJ1-5 TRBV30 . TGTGCCTGGAGTGTGAGGGCGGGCAATCAGCCCCAGCATTTT CAWSVRAGNQPQHF
. TRBJ1-3 TRBV2 . TGTGCCAGCAGCCCGAACCTGGACGGGAGCTCTGGAAACACCATATATTTT CASSPNLDGSSGNTIYF
. TRBJ1-2 TRBV10-3 . TGTGCCATCAGTGAGTCGGGCTCCCCTAACGGCTACACCTTC CAISESGSPNGYTF
. TRBJ2-2 TRBV15 TRBD2 TGTGCCACCAGCAGAGATACACCTTCGGGGGGGAGTGCCGGGGAGCTGTTTTTT CATSRDTPSGGSAGELFF
once TRBJ2-6 TRBV9 . TGTGCCAGCAGCGTAGGCAGGCTCTCTGGGGCCAACGTCCTGACTTTC CASSVGRLSGANVLTF
. TRBJ2-6 TRBV19 . TGTGCCAGTAGTGTCCAAACTGGGGCCAACGTCCTGACTTTC CASSVQTGANVLTF
. TRBJ2-3 TRBV30 . TGTGCCTGGATGGTGGGGAGGGATACGCAGTATTTT CAWMVGRDTQYF
. TRBJ2-7 TRBV6-5 . TGTGCCAGAGCACGCCCGAAGTCCTTACCCTACGAGCAGTACTTC CARARPKSLPYEQYF
. TRBJ2-7 TRBV5-6 TRBD2 TGTGCCAGCAGCTTGGGAAGCGGGGGCACCTACGAGCAGTACTTC CASSLGSGGTYEQYF
. TRBJ2-5 TRBV2 . TGTGCCAGCAGTGAGGGTCCGGGAGCTCCGGGGACCCAGTACTTC CASSEGPGAPGTQYF
. TRBJ2-1 TRBV7-9 TRBD2 TGTGCCAGCAGCTTGGGGGTACTAGCGGGGGGAAATGAGCAGTTCTTC CASSLGVLAGGNEQFF
. TRBJ1-1 TRBV9 . TGTGCCAGCAGCCAGGGGTACACTGAAGCTTTCTTT CASSQGYTEAFF
. TRBJ1-3 TRBV5-6 . TGTGCCAGCAGCTTTACAGGGATCGGAAACGCCATATATTTT CASSFTGIGNAIYF
. TRBJ2-1 TRBV29-1 TRBD2 TGCAGCGGAATAGCGGGACCCCCGTTGGATGAGCAGTTCTTC CSGIAGPPLDEQFF